This entry is about one TCR beta chain. Libraries were prepared by immunoSEQ multiplex PCR; TCRdb keeps only in-frame clonotypes and omits some of them. The sample consists of over 45,000 clones, roughly 90% of them appearing once. The data were taken from a study of T cell responses to AZD1222 COVID-19 vaccine. Trimming took 0 bases from V and 2 from J, leaving 4 bases between them. The CDR3 has 13 amino acids. The source is an adult who received the AZD1222 COVID-19 vaccine. This sample comprised peripheral blood, obtained 28 days after the second AZD1222 dose. The rearrangement joins TRBV12-3 or TRBV12-4 to TRBJ1-1; no firm D call. The CDR3 reads CASSLAGNTEAFF. CDR3 nucleotide sequence: TGTGCCAGCAGTTTAGCTGGAAACACTGAAGCTTTCTTT.